This T cell receptor (beta chain) was profiled in a study of tumor-infiltrating lymphocytes in primary liver carcinoma. Study-wide context: Recorded tumor stage was T1-T3 N0M0, with diameters of about 4.2 to 11 cm. Sequenced samples came back with roughly 3.5 to 8 million productive TCRbeta reads, and the counts looked alike across tissue types.

Germline DNA was also extracted, while the blood RNA originated from unsorted whole blood. The authors collected about 3.6 milliliters of peripheral blood before surgery. V was shortened by 5 bases and J by 1 base, with 11 bases between the two germline ends. There are 15 residues in the CDR3. Germline assignment: CDR1 KGHDR and CDR2 SFDVKD. Total RNA amounting to 500 ng was the source from which TCR beta cDNA was made with a constant-region primer. Libraries of TCR beta came from three nested multiplex PCR rounds with slightly modified ARM-PCR. For around 10 cycles apiece, the opening two PCR rounds ran with TRBV1-TRBV30 forward primers and a C-beta reverse primer. MiXCR, applied by TCRdb to the multiplex PCR reads, yields one record per CDR3 protein. The sample includes some 320,000 distinct CDR3 sequences, 65% of them seen just once.

The chain couples TRBV24-1 to TRBJ2-1; tentative D call: TRBD2 (6 bases). The source of this sequence is a man in his forties or fifties with primary liver carcinoma and hepatitis B virus infection. Input material: peripheral blood. The chain's CDR3 is CATSGGTDSYNEQFF. In nucleotides, the CDR3 is TGTGCCACCAGTGGCGGGACCGATTCCTACAATGAGCAGTTCTTC.